The 32 T cell receptor beta chains reported below all come from one sample, sequenced in a study of human T cells and chemical hapten exposure. TCRdb analysed the 5' RACE reads with MiXCR anew, one entry per CDR3 protein. The sample contains around 100,000 distinct CDR3 sequences, roughly 18% of which appear only once. Extraction yielded total RNA from whole blood (unfractionated). The receptor set was obtained from a human donor in good health.

The table lists this clonotype with a few counts. This chain uses TRBV29-1 with TRBJ2-1, with 9 bases that match TRBD2. V lost 6 bases, J lost 0 bases, and 9 bases stayed unmatched. CDR3 length: 16 residues. In germline, CDR1 is SQVTM, CDR2 ANQGSEA. In DNA form, the CDR3 reads TGCAGCGTAGCTGGGACTAGCTCAAGCTCCTACAATGAGCAGTTCTTC. Translating gives CSVAGTSSSSYNEQFF.

The rearrangement links TRBV19 to TRBJ2-6, with D perhaps TRBD1 (5 bases). CDR3 length: 14 residues. CDR1 is LNHDA and CDR2 is SQIVND in the germline V gene (reference sequence). Trimming left V 11 bases short and J 0 bases short, with 11 bases between. CDR3: CACGRDSGANVLTF. The CDR3 region has the DNA TGTGCCTGCGGCAGGGACTCTGGGGCCAACGTCCTGACTTTC.

This chain connects TRBV4-1 to TRBJ2-7; either TRBD1 or TRBD2 may supply D (6 bases each). The V end lost 4 bases, the J end lost 5 bases, and 21 bases lay between the germline ends. From germline, CDR1 is MGHRA and CDR2 YSYEKL. This CDR3 region has 16 residues. CDR3 DNA sequence: TGCGCCAGCAGCCCGTACCCGGAGGGGGGAGGCCACGAGCAGTACTTC. As protein: CASSPYPEGGGHEQYF.

This clonotype has more than one count but fewer than ten. The chain has TRBV3-1 and TRBJ1-5; D gene unclear. This CDR3 has 16 residues. Looked up from germline, CDR1 is LGHDT and CDR2 is YNNKEL (reference sequence). V dropped 0 bases and J dropped 0 bases, with 9 bases sitting between them. CDR3 bases: TGTGCCAGCAGCCAAGACAAAGGGAGTAGCAATCAGCCCCAGCATTTT. As protein: CASSQDKGSSNQPQHF.

The chain couples TRBV12-3 or TRBV12-4 to TRBJ1-5; 8 positions match TRBD1. V shed 2 bases, J shed 6 bases, and the junction held 0 bases outside the gene matches. The CDR3 runs 13 residues. The CDR3 loop is CASSLTGGQPQHF. The CDR3 DNA sequence: TGTGCCAGCAGTTTAACAGGGGGTCAGCCCCAGCATTTT.

In this sample, this clonotype is medium-sized. The chain combines TRBV5-1 with TRBJ2-3; TRBD2 is a possible D gene (5 bases). Trimming shortened V by 0 bases and J by 0 bases, and 5 bases separated the two germline ends. This CDR3 region has 14 residues. CDR1 is SGHRS, CDR2 YFSETQ, per germline. The CDR3 loop reads CASSLGTSTDTQYF. Written as DNA, the CDR3 is TGCGCCAGCAGCTTGGGGACTAGCACAGATACGCAGTATTTT.

The chain employs TRBV12-3 or TRBV12-4 and TRBJ1-5; 8 bases agree with TRBD1. The CDR3 contains 16 residues. V shed 5 bases and J 1 base; nucleotides not matched to a gene: 7. The CDR3 bases are TGTGCCAGCAGTCCCGACAGGGGAGTAAGCAATCAGCCCCAGCATTTT. This encodes CASSPDRGVSNQPQHF.

The chain carries TRBV10-3 and TRBJ1-5; D is possibly TRBD1 (5 bases). V was shortened by 3 bases and J by 1 base, with 13 bases between the two germline ends. The CDR3 extends over 16 amino acids. Germline values: CDR1 ENHRY, CDR2 SYGVKD. CDR3 sequence: CAISDGGGVSNQPQHF. In nucleotides, the CDR3 is TGTGCCATCAGTGACGGGGGGGGTGTGAGCAATCAGCCCCAGCATTTT.

This chain joins TRBV28 and TRBJ2-7; D not certain. Per germline, CDR1 MDHEN and CDR2 SYDVKM. V was shortened by 6 bases and J by 0 bases, with 18 bases between the two germline ends. The CDR3 consists of 16 residues. The CDR3 sequence is CASSPTRERVSYEQYF. CDR3 DNA sequence: TGTGCCAGCAGCCCTACCCGTGAACGCGTCTCCTACGAGCAGTACTTC. The full variable domain, rest sourced from reference TRBV28 and TRBJ2-7, is DVKVTQSSRYLVKRTGEKVFLECVQDMDHENMFWYRQDPGLGLRLIYFSYDVKMKEKGDIPEGYSVSREKKERFSLILESASTNQTSMYLCASSPTRERVSYEQYFGPGTRLTVT.

This clonotype was detected a few times. This chain connects TRBV29-1 to TRBJ1-4, with 10 bases aligning to TRBD1. The J segment lost 10 bases and the V segment lost 4 bases, leaving 9 bases of the junction unmatched. The CDR3 covers 14 residues. CDR1 is SQVTM, CDR2 ANQGSEA, per germline. CDR3 in amino acids: CSVVYRDRGRKLFF. CDR3 nucleotides: TGCAGCGTTGTTTACCGGGACAGGGGCAGAAAACTGTTTTTT. Full variable domain (outside the CDR3, taken from reference TRBV29-1 and TRBJ1-4): SAVISQKPSRDICQRGTSLTIQCQVDSQVTMMFWYRQQPGQSLTLIATANQGSEATYESGFVIDKFPISRPNLTFSTLTVSNMSPEDSSIYLCSVVYRDRGRKLFFGSGTQLSVL.

This chain connects TRBV9 to TRBJ2-3; 13 bases line up with TRBD2. This CDR3 has 17 residues. CDR1 and CDR2 (germline): SGDLS, YYNGEE. The V and J ends lost 4 bases and 4 bases, in that order; junction bases with no gene match: 9. The CDR3 loop reads CASSSTGTSGNSDTQYF. Here the CDR3 DNA reads TGTGCCAGCAGCTCGACCGGGACTAGCGGGAACTCAGATACGCAGTATTTT.

This clonotype was detected a few times. The V call is TRBV10-2, the J call TRBJ2-7, with 9 nucleotides matching TRBD2. V shed 3 bases, J shed 3 bases, and the junction held 12 bases outside the gene matches. Germline lookup yields CDR1 WSHSY and CDR2 SAAADI. CDR3 length: 17 residues. The CDR3 DNA reads as TGCGCCAGCAGTGAAGGCAGCGGGAGGAGGGGAGTCTACGAGCAGTACTTC. Translating gives CASSEGSGRRGVYEQYF.

This clonotype came up a few times. The genes are TRBV4-1 and TRBJ2-6; maybe TRBD2 (6 bases). V was shortened by 3 bases and J by 0 bases, with 12 bases between the two germline ends. The CDR3 is made up of 17 amino acids. CDR1 is MGHRA, CDR2 YSYEKL, per germline. The DNA for the CDR3 is TGCGCCAGCAGCCATGGGAGGATTTTCTCTGGGGCCAACGTCCTGACTTTC. It yields the protein CASSHGRIFSGANVLTF.

This clonotype was seen only a few times. V usage is TRBV6-5 and J usage is TRBJ2-1; 9 bases line up with TRBD2. The CDR3 is 15 amino acids. Unmatched junction bases numbered 8, after V lost 9 bases and J lost 2 bases. Germline V gene sequence: CDR1 MNHEY, CDR2 SVGAGI. The chain's CDR3 is CASGRTSGPYNEQFF. CDR3 in DNA: TGTGCCAGTGGTAGAACTAGCGGGCCCTACAATGAGCAGTTCTTC.

This clonotype showed up just a few times. V and J are TRBV6-5 and TRBJ2-5; weak D call: TRBD2 (6 bases). CDR1 is MNHEY, CDR2 SVGAGI, per germline. The CDR3 spans 15 residues. V lost 2 bases and J 1 base, leaving 11 bases between the germline ends. The CDR3 DNA reads as TGTGCCAGCAGTTACGGGAATAGCGGCCAAGAGACCCAGTACTTC. Protein product: CASSYGNSGQETQYF.

J is TRBJ2-3 and V is TRBV12-3 or TRBV12-4; 8 nucleotides match TRBD2. V lost 6 bases and J lost 1; bases outside the gene matches: 9. CDR3 size: 16 residues. The CDR3 DNA reads as TGTGCCAGCAGAGCTACTAGCGGCCCGGGCACAGATACGCAGTATTTT. It encodes CASRATSGPGTDTQYF.

The chain combines TRBV3-1 with TRBJ2-6; D remains unclear. CDR3 length: 15 residues. Germline V gene data show CDR1 as LGHDT and CDR2 as YNNKEL (reference sequence). V was pared by 4 bases and J by 0 bases, with 7 bases between. The CDR3 nucleotides are TGTGCCAGCAGCCCCACCCTCTCTGGGGCCAACGTCCTGACTTTC. Translating it yields CASSPTLSGANVLTF.

The chain employs TRBV5-1 and TRBJ2-1, with 14 bases that match TRBD2. Germline V gene data show CDR1 as SGHRS and CDR2 as YFSETQ. V shed 1 base, J shed 7 bases, and the junction held 7 bases outside the gene matches. The CDR3 extends over 17 amino acids. Here the CDR3 DNA reads TGCGCCAGCAGCTTGCGCGGGACTAGCGGGAGTGGAAATGAGCAGTTCTTC. It yields the protein CASSLRGTSGSGNEQFF.

This clonotype has only a few counts. The chain recombines TRBV5-1 with TRBJ2-7; D unresolved. The CDR3 spans 13 residues. V lost 0 bases and J 5 bases, leaving 9 bases between the germline ends. Germline V gene lookup returns CDR1 SGHRS and CDR2 YFSETQ. The CDR3 DNA sequence: TGCGCCAGCAGCTTGGAAACGGGCCACGAGCAGTACTTC. Residues: CASSLETGHEQYF. Filled out from reference TRBV5-1 and TRBJ2-7, the complete variable domain reads KAGVTQTPRYLIKTRGQQVTLSCSPISGHRSVSWYQQTPGQGLQFLFEYFSETQRNKGNFPGRFSGRQFSNSRSEMNVSTLELGDSALYLCASSLETGHEQYFGPGTRLTVT.

A few counts support this clonotype. The chain joins TRBV6-1 to TRBJ2-6; D gene unclear. Germline lookup yields CDR1 MNHNS and CDR2 SASEGT. This CDR3 region has 15 residues. V was cut by 6 bases and J by 0 bases, with 9 bases left in between. CDR3 in amino acids: CASRDKSSGANVLTF. The CDR3 coding sequence is TGTGCCAGCAGAGATAAGAGCTCTGGGGCCAACGTCCTGACTTTC.

This chain uses TRBV30 with TRBJ2-7, with D maybe TRBD1 (5 bases). Deletions cut 3 bases from V and 0 bases from J, with 12 bases between. The CDR3 loop spans 14 amino acids. Germline CDR1 is GTSNPN and CDR2 is SVGIG (reference sequence). CDR3 region: CAWRTALSSYEQYF. The CDR3, as DNA: TGTGCCTGGAGGACAGCCCTGAGCTCCTACGAGCAGTACTTC. The full variable domain, its missing parts supplied by reference TRBV30 and TRBJ2-7, is SQTIHQWPATLVQPVGSPLSLECTVEGTSNPNLYWYRQAAGRGLQLLFYSVGIGQISSEVPQNLSASRPQDRQFILSSKKLLLSDSGFYLCAWRTALSSYEQYFGPGTRLTVT.

The chain uses TRBV11-1 and TRBJ2-3, with D unresolved. The V and J ends lost 5 bases and 6 bases respectively, with 15 bases between them. The germline CDR1 and CDR2 sequences are SGHAT and FQDESV (reference sequence). The CDR3 is 14 amino acids. CDR3 sequence: CASSPVVARDTQYF. In nucleotides, the CDR3 is TGTGCCAGCAGCCCCGTGGTAGCACGGGATACGCAGTATTTT.

This clonotype appeared a few times. The chain links TRBV5-4 to TRBJ2-5; 14 bases line up with TRBD2. CDR1 SGHNT and CDR2 YYREEE come from the germline V gene (reference sequence). The CDR3 has 15 residues. V was pared by 4 bases and J by 5 bases, with 4 bases of the junction left unmatched. The CDR3 DNA reads TGTGCCAGCAGCCTGACTAGCGGGAGGGCGGAGACCCAGTACTTC. Translated, it gives CASSLTSGRAETQYF.

This clonotype came up a few times. This rearrangement joins TRBV18 to TRBJ1-1; D is unclear. The ends were cut back, 6 bases at V and 3 bases at J, with 8 bases in the middle. The CDR3 sequence is 12 residues long. CDR1 is KGHSH, CDR2 LQKENI, per germline. CDR3 DNA sequence: TGTGCCAGCTCCCCCAGGTACACTGAAGCTTTCTTT. It yields the protein CASSPRYTEAFF.

This clonotype was seen a handful of times. The chain employs TRBV20-1 and TRBJ1-4; D is ambiguous. Trimming removed 1 base at V and 7 bases at J, with 7 bases between. CDR3 size: 12 residues. Germline V CDR1 and CDR2: DFQATT, SNEGSKA (reference sequence). CDR3 loop: CSARVSGEKLFF. The CDR3 DNA follows: TGCAGTGCTAGAGTCTCCGGTGAAAAACTGTTTTTT.

This clonotype has just a few counts. This chain connects TRBV5-1 to TRBJ2-1; 7 bases are a match to TRBD1. The germline V gene has CDR1 SGHRS and CDR2 YFSETQ. The V and J ends lost 3 bases and 6 bases, in that order; junction bases with no gene match: 3. The CDR3 loop spans 13 amino acids. CDR3 loop: CASSSGQVNEQFF. CDR3 sequence (DNA): TGCGCCAGCAGCTCCGGACAGGTCAATGAGCAGTTCTTC.

The rearrangement joins TRBV18 to TRBJ1-5, with unresolved D. The CDR3 sequence is 13 residues long. V was pared by 6 bases and J by 1 base, with 7 bases between. Germline CDR1 KGHSH, CDR2 LQKENI. The CDR3 sequence is CASSPMSNQPQHF. The CDR3 nucleotides read TGTGCCAGCTCCCCTATGAGCAATCAGCCCCAGCATTTT.

CDR3 sequence reads: CASSAIPGFFAFF. The CDR3 DNA reads as TGTGCCAGCAGTGCCATCCCAGGTTTTTTCGCTTTCTTT. The chain couples TRBV28 to TRBJ1-1; D gene unclear. The CDR3 totals 13 residues. CDR1 and CDR2 (germline): MDHEN, SYDVKM. Trimming took 5 bases from V and 11 from J, leaving 18 bases between them.

The gene calls are TRBV20-1 and TRBJ2-1, with 8 bases lining up with TRBD2. CDR1 and CDR2 from the germline V gene are DFQATT and SNEGSKA (reference sequence). This CDR3 comprises 12 residues. Unmatched junction bases numbered 5, after V lost 5 bases and J lost 8 bases. The CDR3 region is CSAGTRNYEQFF. CDR3 in DNA: TGCAGTGCTGGGACTAGGAATTATGAGCAGTTCTTC.

This clonotype was picked up a small number of times. J is TRBJ2-1 and V is TRBV19; no firm D call. Trimming took off 3 bases at V and 8 bases at J, with 11 bases between the two ends. Germline lookup yields CDR1 LNHDA and CDR2 SQIVND (reference sequence). There are 13 residues in the CDR3. The CDR3 sequence is CASSIPPRHEQFF. CDR3 nucleotides: TGTGCCAGTAGTATCCCCCCGCGGCATGAGCAGTTCTTC.

The rearrangement uses TRBV5-6 and TRBJ1-1; possible D gene TRBD1, 6 bases. CDR3 length: 14 amino acids. Germline CDR1 SGHDT, CDR2 YYEEEE. V lost 2 bases and J 6 bases, leaving 14 bases between the germline ends. CDR3 nucleotide sequence: TGTGCCAGCAGCTTAAGGCGGGCAGGGGCTGAAGCTTTCTTT. This sequence encodes CASSLRRAGAEAFF.

The CDR3, as DNA: TGTGCCAGCAGTTACTCGAGCGTGAGAAAGACCCAGTACTTC. Translation: CASSYSSVRKTQYF. The rearrangement joins TRBV6-5 to TRBJ2-5; D call uncertain. V lost 0 bases and J lost 6, with 11 bases in between. Germline V gene lookup returns CDR1 MNHEY and CDR2 SVGAGI. This CDR3 has 14 amino acids.